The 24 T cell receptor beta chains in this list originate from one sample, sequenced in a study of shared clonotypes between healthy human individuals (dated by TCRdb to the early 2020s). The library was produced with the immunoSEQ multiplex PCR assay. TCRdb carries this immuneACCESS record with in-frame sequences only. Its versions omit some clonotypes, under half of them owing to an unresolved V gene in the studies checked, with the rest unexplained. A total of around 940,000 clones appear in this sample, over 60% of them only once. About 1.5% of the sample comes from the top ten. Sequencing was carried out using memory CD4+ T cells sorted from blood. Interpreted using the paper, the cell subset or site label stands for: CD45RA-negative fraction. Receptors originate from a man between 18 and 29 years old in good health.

CDR3 region: CAFRKVSPPQHF. CDR3 bases: TGTGCCTTCCGGAAGGTGAGTCCGCCCCAGCATTTT. V gene TRBV10-3 combines with J gene TRBJ1-5; D is ambiguous. Trimming removed 11 bases from V and 9 bases from J, with 17 bases in between. Germline values: CDR1 ENHRY, CDR2 SYGVKD. The CDR3 loop spans 12 amino acids.

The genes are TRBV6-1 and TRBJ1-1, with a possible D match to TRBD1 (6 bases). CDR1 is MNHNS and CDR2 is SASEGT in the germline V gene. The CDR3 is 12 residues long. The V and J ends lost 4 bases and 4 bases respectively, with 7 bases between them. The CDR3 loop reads CASSARGTEAFF. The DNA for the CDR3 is TGTGCCAGCAGTGCCAGGGGCACTGAAGCTTTCTTT.

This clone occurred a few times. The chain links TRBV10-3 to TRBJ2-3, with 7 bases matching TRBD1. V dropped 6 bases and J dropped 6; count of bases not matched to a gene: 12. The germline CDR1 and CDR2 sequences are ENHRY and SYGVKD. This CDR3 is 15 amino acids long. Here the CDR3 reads CAIRPSTGIFDTQYF. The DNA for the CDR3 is TGTGCCATCAGACCTTCGACAGGGATCTTTGATACGCAGTATTTT.

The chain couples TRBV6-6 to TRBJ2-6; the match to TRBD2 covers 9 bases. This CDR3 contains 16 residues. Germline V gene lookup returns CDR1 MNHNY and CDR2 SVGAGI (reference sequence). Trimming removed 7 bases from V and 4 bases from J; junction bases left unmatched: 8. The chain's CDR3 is CASKAGGRGGANVLTF. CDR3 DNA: TGTGCCAGCAAAGCGGGAGGCCGGGGCGGGGCCAACGTCCTGACTTTC.

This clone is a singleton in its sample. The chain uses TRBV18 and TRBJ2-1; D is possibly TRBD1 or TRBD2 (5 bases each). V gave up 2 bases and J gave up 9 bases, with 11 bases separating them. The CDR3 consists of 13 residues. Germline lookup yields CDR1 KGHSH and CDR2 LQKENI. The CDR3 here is CASSPRDGGEQFF. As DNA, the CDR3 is TGTGCCAGCTCACCAAGGGATGGGGGTGAGCAGTTCTTC.

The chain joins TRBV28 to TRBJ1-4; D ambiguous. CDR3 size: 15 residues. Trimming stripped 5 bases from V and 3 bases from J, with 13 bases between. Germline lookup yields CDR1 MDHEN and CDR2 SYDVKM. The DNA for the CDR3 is TGTGCCAGCAGTCCCATCAGTTCATCTAATGAAAAACTGTTTTTT. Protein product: CASSPISSSNEKLFF. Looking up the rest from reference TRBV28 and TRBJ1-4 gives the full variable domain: DVKVTQSSRYLVKRTGEKVFLECVQDMDHENMFWYRQDPGLGLRLIYFSYDVKMKEKGDIPEGYSVSREKKERFSLILESASTNQTSMYLCASSPISSSNEKLFFGSGTQLSVL.

For the CDR3, the DNA is TGCGCCAGCAGCTTGCGACTAGCGGCGAATGAGCAGTTCTTC. This sequence encodes CASSLRLAANEQFF. V is TRBV5-1 and J is TRBJ2-1; 9 bases are a match to TRBD2. From germline, CDR1 is SGHRS and CDR2 YFSETQ. V was pared by 1 base and J by 7 bases, with 3 bases of the junction left unmatched. The CDR3 is 14 amino acids.

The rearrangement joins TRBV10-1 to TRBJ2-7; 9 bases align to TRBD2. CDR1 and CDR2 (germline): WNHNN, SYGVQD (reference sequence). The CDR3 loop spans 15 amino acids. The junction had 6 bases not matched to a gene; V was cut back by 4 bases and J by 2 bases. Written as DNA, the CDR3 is TGCGCCAGCAGTGCCGGCGGGACTAGCCCCTACGAGCAGTACTTC. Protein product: CASSAGGTSPYEQYF.

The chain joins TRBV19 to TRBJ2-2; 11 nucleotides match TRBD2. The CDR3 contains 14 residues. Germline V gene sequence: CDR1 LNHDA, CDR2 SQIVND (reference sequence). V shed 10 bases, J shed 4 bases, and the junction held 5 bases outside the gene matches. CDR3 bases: TGTGCCACCTCCGGGACTAGCGGCACCGGGGAGCTGTTTTTT. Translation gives CATSGTSGTGELFF.

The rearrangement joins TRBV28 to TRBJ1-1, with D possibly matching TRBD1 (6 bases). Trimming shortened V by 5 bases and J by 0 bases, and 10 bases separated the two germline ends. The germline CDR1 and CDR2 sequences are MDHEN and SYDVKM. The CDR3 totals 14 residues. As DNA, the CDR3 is TGTGCCAGCAGTGGACAGATTATGAACACTGAAGCTTTCTTT. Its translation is CASSGQIMNTEAFF.

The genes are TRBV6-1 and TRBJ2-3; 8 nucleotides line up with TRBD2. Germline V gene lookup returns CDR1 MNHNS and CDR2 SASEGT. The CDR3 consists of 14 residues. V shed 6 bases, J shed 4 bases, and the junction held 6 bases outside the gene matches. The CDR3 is CASRLAVTPDTQYF. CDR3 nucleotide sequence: TGTGCCAGCAGACTAGCGGTGACCCCAGATACGCAGTATTTT.

CDR3 region: CASSLYGSGSYNEQFF. The DNA for the CDR3 is TGTGCCAGCAGCTTGTATGGTAGCGGGAGCTACAATGAGCAGTTCTTC. The rearrangement uses TRBV5-8 and TRBJ2-1; 9 nucleotides match TRBD2. In germline, CDR1 is SGHTS, CDR2 YDEGEE. Trimming removed 1 base from V and 3 bases from J; junction bases left unmatched: 5. The CDR3 has 16 amino acids.

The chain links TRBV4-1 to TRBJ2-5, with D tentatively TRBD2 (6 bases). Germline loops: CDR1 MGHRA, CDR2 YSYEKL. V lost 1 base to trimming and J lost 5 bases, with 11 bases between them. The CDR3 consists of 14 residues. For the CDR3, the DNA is TGCGCCAGCAGCCAAGGGGAGGTGGGGGAGACCCAGTACTTC. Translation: CASSQGEVGETQYF.

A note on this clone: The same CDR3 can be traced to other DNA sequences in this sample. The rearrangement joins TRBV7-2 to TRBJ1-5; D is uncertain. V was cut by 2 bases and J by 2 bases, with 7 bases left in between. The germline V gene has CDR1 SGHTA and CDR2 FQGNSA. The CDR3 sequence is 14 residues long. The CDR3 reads CASSLLSGNQPQHF. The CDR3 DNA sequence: TGTGCCAGCAGCTTACTGTCAGGCAATCAGCCCCAGCATTTT.

The CDR3 loop reads CASSRYRGSNQPQHF. The DNA of the CDR3 is TGTGCCAGCAGTCGTTACAGGGGCTCCAATCAGCCCCAGCATTTT. The V gene is TRBV6-5, the J gene TRBJ1-5; 7 nucleotides align to TRBD1. The CDR3 has 15 residues. The trim removed 5 bases at V and 3 bases at J, leaving 7 bases unmatched. CDR1 and CDR2 from the germline V gene are MNHEY and SVGAGI.

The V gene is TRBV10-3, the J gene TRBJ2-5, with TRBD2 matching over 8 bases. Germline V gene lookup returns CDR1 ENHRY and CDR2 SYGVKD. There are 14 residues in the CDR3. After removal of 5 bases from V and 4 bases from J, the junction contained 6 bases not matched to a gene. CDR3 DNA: TGTGCCATCAGTTCAGTAGCGGGATCAGAGACCCAGTACTTC. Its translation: CAISSVAGSETQYF.

The CDR3: CASRVSMASEKLFF. The CDR3 region has the DNA TGTGCCAGCAGGGTGAGCATGGCCAGTGAAAAACTGTTTTTT. This chain joins TRBV6-5 and TRBJ1-4, with D uncertain. The germline V and J ends were trimmed by 6 bases and 7 bases, with 15 bases remaining between them. The CDR3 loop spans 14 amino acids. Germline V gene lookup returns CDR1 MNHEY and CDR2 SVGAGI.

CDR3 DNA sequence: TGTGCCATCAGGGACTCGACAGGGAACACTGAAGCTTTCTTT. It translates to CAIRDSTGNTEAFF. This rearrangement joins TRBV10-3 to TRBJ1-1; possible D gene TRBD1, 6 bases. The V and J ends lost 6 bases and 1 base respectively, with 12 bases between them. The CDR3 is 14 amino acids. The germline gives CDR1 ENHRY, CDR2 SYGVKD.

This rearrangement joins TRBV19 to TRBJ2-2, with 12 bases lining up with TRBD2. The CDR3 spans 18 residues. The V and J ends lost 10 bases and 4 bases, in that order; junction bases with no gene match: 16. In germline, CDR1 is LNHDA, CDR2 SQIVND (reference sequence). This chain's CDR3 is CATAFFRTSGEPTGELFF. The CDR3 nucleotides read TGTGCCACAGCTTTCTTTCGGACTAGCGGGGAACCCACCGGGGAGCTGTTTTTT. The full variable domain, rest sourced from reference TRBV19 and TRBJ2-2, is DGGITQSPKYLFRKEGQNVTLSCEQNLNHDAMYWYRQDPGQGLRLIYYSQIVNDFQKGDIAEGYSVSREKKESFPLTVTSAQKNPTAFYLCATAFFRTSGEPTGELFFGEGSRLTVL.

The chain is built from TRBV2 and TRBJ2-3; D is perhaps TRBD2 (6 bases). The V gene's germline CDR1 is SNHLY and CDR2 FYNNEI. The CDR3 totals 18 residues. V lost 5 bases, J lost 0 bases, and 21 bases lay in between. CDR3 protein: CASSTINVKAGSTDTQYF. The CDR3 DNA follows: TGTGCCAGCAGTACAATCAACGTGAAGGCGGGAAGCACAGATACGCAGTATTTT.

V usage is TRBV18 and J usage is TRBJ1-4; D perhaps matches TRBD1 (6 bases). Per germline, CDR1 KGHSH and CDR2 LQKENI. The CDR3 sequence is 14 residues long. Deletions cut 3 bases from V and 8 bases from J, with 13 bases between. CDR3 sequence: CASSPGATGEKLFF. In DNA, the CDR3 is TGTGCCAGCTCACCGGGGGCAACAGGAGAAAAACTGTTTTTT.

In DNA, the CDR3 is TGCAGCGTTGACAGGGGGATTGAGGGACTGTTTTTT. As protein: CSVDRGIEGLFF. The chain couples TRBV29-1 to TRBJ1-4, with 7 positions matching TRBD1. J lost 13 bases, V lost 3 bases, and 8 bases had no gene match. Germline V lookup: CDR1 SQVTM, CDR2 ANQGSEA. The CDR3 consists of 12 residues.

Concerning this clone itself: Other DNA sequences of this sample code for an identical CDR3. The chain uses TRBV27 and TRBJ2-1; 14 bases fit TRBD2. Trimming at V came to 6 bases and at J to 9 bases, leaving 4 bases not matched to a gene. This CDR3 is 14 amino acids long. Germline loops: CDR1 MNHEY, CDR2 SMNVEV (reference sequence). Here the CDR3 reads CASRGLAGGSEQFF. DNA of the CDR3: TGTGCCAGCAGAGGACTAGCGGGAGGCAGTGAGCAGTTCTTC.

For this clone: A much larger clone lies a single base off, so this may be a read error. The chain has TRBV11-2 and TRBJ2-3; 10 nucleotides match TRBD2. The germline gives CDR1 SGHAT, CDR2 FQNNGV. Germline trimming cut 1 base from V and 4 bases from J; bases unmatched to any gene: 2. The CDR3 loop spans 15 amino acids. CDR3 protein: CASSLGLAGADTQYF. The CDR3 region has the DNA TGTGCCAGCAGCTTAGGCCTAGCGGGGGCAGATACGCAGTATTTT.